Shown below are 3 T cell receptor beta chains from a single sample sequenced in a study of cytomegalovirus exposure and HLA in healthy donors. The study ran its PCR with 60 Vbeta and 13 Jbeta primers. Clones were read by immunoSEQ multiplex PCR, and TCRdb kept only the in-frame ones, dropping some. Of more than 95,000 clones listed, 60% to 85% are singletons. Sequences were obtained from PBMCs. These receptors were collected from a woman aged 18-30 years in good health and CMV-seropositive.

The V call is TRBV6-5, the J call TRBJ1-2; 7 bases line up with TRBD1. With 6 bases clipped from V and 3 bases from J, the junction kept 7 bases outside the gene matches. CDR1 is MNHEY, CDR2 SVGAGI, per germline. This CDR3 spans 14 amino acids. The CDR3 DNA is TGTGCCAGCAGCCCTGGACAGGTGTACTATGGCTACACCTTC. It encodes CASSPGQVYYGYTF.

The chain recombines TRBV6-5 with TRBJ1-5; tentatively, D is TRBD1 (6 bases). CDR3 length: 16 amino acids. Germline assignment: CDR1 MNHEY and CDR2 SVGAGI. V dropped 1 base and J dropped 0 bases, with 10 bases sitting between them. CDR3 region: CASSYYPQGSNQPQHF. Written as DNA, the CDR3 is TGTGCCAGCAGTTACTACCCACAGGGTAGCAATCAGCCCCAGCATTTT.

The chain couples TRBV30 to TRBJ2-7, with TRBD2 identical over 7 bases. Germline trimming cut 2 bases from V and 1 base from J; bases unmatched to any gene: 5. The CDR3 is made up of 14 amino acids. From germline, CDR1 is GTSNPN and CDR2 SVGIG (reference sequence). The CDR3, as DNA: TGTGCCTGGAGTTGGTCTAGCGGATCCTACGAGCAGTACTTC. Its translation is CAWSWSSGSYEQYF.